Listed below are T cell receptor beta chains from one sample, sequenced in a study of blood T cell repertoires in COVID-19. Using immunoSEQ multiplex PCR, the repertoire was profiled, and TCRdb retains in-frame clones only, with some absent. This table has about 51,000 clones, 86% appearing once. Sequencing was performed on peripheral blood. All receptors derive from an elderly man with active COVID-19. Both conserved end residues are part of each CDR3. D genes are given only for firm matches. Clone size is stated in some rows and not others, as once, few, many or a class when expanded.

abundance,v_gene,d_gene,j_gene,CDR3nt,CDR3aa
NA,TRBV14,TRBD2,TRBJ2-1,TGTGCCAGCAGCCAAGCAGGACTAGCGGGAGATGAGCAGTTCTTC,CASSQAGLAGDEQFF
NA,TRBV4-2,TRBD2,TRBJ2-2,TGTGCCAGCAGCCCGGGACTAGCGGCAGAGGGAACCGGGGAGCTGTTTTTT,CASSPGLAAEGTGELFF
NA,TRBV9,TRBD2,TRBJ2-3,TGTGCCAGCAGTGGGGGAGGGATTGGACCCGAGGCAGATACGCAGTATTTT,CASSGGGIGPEADTQYF
once,TRBV30,TRBD2,TRBJ2-7,TGTGCCTGGAGTTCTAGCGGGAGGCATAACGAGCAGTACTTC,CAWSSSGRHNEQYF
NA,TRBV10-1,TRBD2,TRBJ2-5,TGCGCCAGCAGCCTCGGACTAGCGGGACCTCAAGAGACCCAGTACTTC,CASSLGLAGPQETQYF
NA,TRBV3-1/TRBV3-2,TRBD1,TRBJ2-7,TGTGCCAGCAGCCAAAGGGCAGGGGGCACCCCCTACTACGAGCAGTACTTC,CASSQRAGGTPYYEQYF
NA,TRBV18,NA,TRBJ2-7,TGTGCCAGCTCACCCGTCCGGACTTACGAGCAGTACTTC,CASSPVRTYEQYF
NA,TRBV6-2/TRBV6-3,NA,TRBJ2-4,TGTGCCAGCAGTTACCCGCGGACAGCGCACCTCCTCCTAGCCAAAAACATTCAGTACTTC,CASSYPRTAHLLLAKNIQYF
NA,TRBV7-9,TRBD1,TRBJ2-5,TGTGCCAGCAGCTCGCACCGAGGACAGGGTAACCAAGAGACCCAGTACTTC,CASSSHRGQGNQETQYF
NA,TRBV3-1/TRBV3-2,TRBD2,TRBJ2-1,TGTGCCAGCAGCCGGGGAAGCGGGATCTCCTCCTACAATGAGCAGTTCTTC,CASSRGSGISSYNEQFF
once,TRBV19,NA,TRBJ2-3,TGTGCCAGTAGTACTCTAGGAAGCACAGATACGCAGTATTTT,CASSTLGSTDTQYF
NA,TRBV4-1,NA,TRBJ1-5,TGCGCCAGCCGGGCGGGCGCAGGTCAGCCCCAGCATTTT,CASRAGAGQPQHF
NA,TRBV3-1/TRBV3-2,NA,TRBJ1-1,TGTGCCAGCAGCACCCATGGCGGAAACACTGAAGCTTTCTTT,CASSTHGGNTEAFF
NA,TRBV4-3,NA,TRBJ2-2,TGCGCCAGCAGCCAAGCTGTAGGGGCGAACACCGGGGAGCTGTTTTTT,CASSQAVGANTGELFF
NA,TRBV2,NA,TRBJ2-1,TGTGCCAGCAGTGAAGGTCAGGGTGAGGAATATGAGCAGTTCTTC,CASSEGQGEEYEQFF
NA,TRBV28,NA,TRBJ2-5,TGTGCCAGCAGCCCTGCGCGGGATCAAGAGACCCAGTACTTC,CASSPARDQETQYF
NA,TRBV5-1,TRBD2,TRBJ2-5,TGCGCCAGCAGTCTAGCGGGGCCCCAAGAGACCCAGTACTTC,CASSLAGPQETQYF
NA,TRBV6-2/TRBV6-3,TRBD1,TRBJ2-2,TGTGCCAGCAGTGAGACAGGGCAAACCGGGGAGCTGTTTTTT,CASSETGQTGELFF
once,TRBV3-1/TRBV3-2,TRBD2,TRBJ2-5,TGTGCCAGCCGACTGGGGGTAGGCGGGAGGGCTGGAGAGACCCAGTACTTC,CASRLGVGGRAGETQYF
NA,TRBV6-5,TRBD2,TRBJ2-1,TGTGCCAGCAGTAGGACTAGCGGGACATACAATGAGCAGTTCTTC,CASSRTSGTYNEQFF
few,TRBV27,TRBD2,TRBJ2-1,TGTGCCAGCAGGCTAGCGGGAGAGGGCAATGAGCAGTTCTTC,CASRLAGEGNEQFF
NA,TRBV6-2/TRBV6-3,TRBD1,TRBJ1-5,TGTGCCAGCAGTGATGTATTAGTATCCGGGACAGGGGGCTATCAGCCCCAGCATTTT,CASSDVLVSGTGGYQPQHF
NA,TRBV9,NA,TRBJ2-3,TGTGCCAGCAGCCACCCCCTACTAGCGGGACAGGGACATAGCACAGATACGCAGTATTTT,CASSHPLLAGQGHSTDTQYF
few,TRBV6-4,NA,TRBJ2-1,TGTGCCAGCAGTGAACTCCCCTATAATGAGCAGTTCTTC,CASSELPYNEQFF
NA,TRBV6-5,NA,TRBJ2-1,TGTGCCAGCAGTCGTGGGGAGGATGAGCAGTTCTTC,CASSRGEDEQFF
NA,TRBV6-6,TRBD2,TRBJ2-7,TGTGCCAGCACCCCCCAGCGGGAGAGCGAGCAGTACTTC,CASTPQRESEQYF
NA,TRBV7-9,NA,TRBJ2-5,TGTGCCAGCAGCCGGTCCCTTGATGGAGAGACCCAGTACTTC,CASSRSLDGETQYF
NA,TRBV10-3,TRBD1,TRBJ1-6,TGTGCCATCAGAACGACAGGGGGCGATTCACCCCTCCACTTT,CAIRTTGGDSPLHF
NA,TRBV28,NA,TRBJ2-1,TGTGCCAGCAGTTTCCCTAGCGACTACAATGAGCAGTTCTTC,CASSFPSDYNEQFF
NA,TRBV27,TRBD1,TRBJ2-2,TGTGCCAGCAGTTTACCGAAACAGGGGCGGAACACCGGGGAGCTGTTTTTT,CASSLPKQGRNTGELFF
NA,TRBV5-1,TRBD1,TRBJ2-5,TGCGCCAGCAGGGGCCAGGGACAGGGTCAAGAGACCCAGTACTTC,CASRGQGQGQETQYF
few,TRBV30,TRBD1,TRBJ2-7,TGTGCCTGGAGTCCCCCGGACAGGGCCTACGAGCAGTACTTC,CAWSPPDRAYEQYF
NA,TRBV5-4,TRBD1,TRBJ2-7,TGTGCCAGCAGCAATCGACAGGGGGCGTTTGACGAGCAGTACTTC,CASSNRQGAFDEQYF
NA,TRBV6-2/TRBV6-3,TRBD2,TRBJ2-3,TGTGCCAGCAGCACCCGGGCGGGACTAGCGGTTAACACAGATACGCAGTATTTT,CASSTRAGLAVNTDTQYF
NA,TRBV11-2,TRBD2,TRBJ2-3,TGTGCCAGCAGCCAAGGTTTCGCGGGAGCCACAGATACGCAGTATTTT,CASSQGFAGATDTQYF
NA,TRBV12-3/TRBV12-4,TRBD2,TRBJ2-1,TGTGCCAGCAGTTTTGGGCGGGAGTATGAGCAGTTCTTC,CASSFGREYEQFF
NA,TRBV5-1,NA,TRBJ2-7,TGCGCCAGCAGCTTGGCTGGCCAGGAACCTTACGAGCAGTACTTC,CASSLAGQEPYEQYF
NA,TRBV19,NA,TRBJ1-2,TGTGCCAGTAGTATTATAGCGTCGTATGGCTACACCTTC,CASSIIASYGYTF
NA,TRBV4-2,NA,TRBJ2-7,TGTGCCAGCAGCCAAGATCAAGGACTGTACTACGAGCAGTACTTC,CASSQDQGLYYEQYF
NA,TRBV5-6,TRBD2,TRBJ2-1,TGTGCCAGCAGCTTGGTAGCGGGGGCCTACAATGAGCAGTTCTTC,CASSLVAGAYNEQFF
once,TRBV19,TRBD1,TRBJ1-1,TGTGCCAGTAATACAGAGACAGGGAGGAACACTGAAGCTTTCTTT,CASNTETGRNTEAFF
NA,TRBV12-3/TRBV12-4,TRBD1,TRBJ1-2,TGTGCCAGCGGAGTCCCACAGGGGGGCTACACCTTC,CASGVPQGGYTF
NA,TRBV7-2,TRBD1,TRBJ1-4,TGTGCCAGCAGTCCCTCCGACCGGGTGGCAGGGGGCGTTGAAAAACTGTTTTTT,CASSPSDRVAGGVEKLFF
NA,TRBV4-1,NA,TRBJ2-2,TGCGCCAGCAGCCAACTCGCGGGACTTAACACCGGGGAGCTGTTTTTT,CASSQLAGLNTGELFF
NA,TRBV7-2,NA,TRBJ1-1,TGTGCCAGCAGCTACAGGCACACTGAAGCTTTCTTT,CASSYRHTEAFF
NA,TRBV5-1,NA,TRBJ1-4,TGCGCCAGCAGCTTCCAGGACAGTGGGCGTGAAAAACTGTTTTTT,CASSFQDSGREKLFF
NA,TRBV7-3,NA,TRBJ2-1,TGTGCCAGCAGCTGGGAGCTAAGCTCCTACAATGAGCAGTTCTTC,CASSWELSSYNEQFF
NA,TRBV13,NA,TRBJ2-1,TGTGCCAGCAGCTCGGACTCACTAGGGAATGAGCAGTTCTTC,CASSSDSLGNEQFF
NA,TRBV9,TRBD2,TRBJ2-1,TGTGCCAGCAGCGTAGGTGTTAGCGGGAGGGATTCCTACAATGAGCAGTTCTTC,CASSVGVSGRDSYNEQFF
few,TRBV19,NA,TRBJ2-7,TGTGCCAGTAGTATGCAGGTTACACCAGCCTACGAGCAGTACTTC,CASSMQVTPAYEQYF
NA,TRBV12-3/TRBV12-4,NA,TRBJ2-7,TGTGCCAGCAGTAACAGCTACGAGCAGTACTTC,CASSNSYEQYF
NA,TRBV7-2,TRBD2,TRBJ2-5,TGTGCCAGCAGTAGTTCCGGGACTAGCGGGAGTCAAGAGACCCAGTACTTC,CASSSSGTSGSQETQYF
NA,TRBV24-1,TRBD2,TRBJ2-3,TGTGCCACCCCCCCGGGGACTAGCGGGAGATCGGGCACAGATACGCAGTATTTT,CATPPGTSGRSGTDTQYF
once,TRBV7-9,TRBD2,TRBJ2-5,TGTGCCAGCAGCTTAGAGAGGCTGACTAGCGTTGAAGAGACCCAGTACTTC,CASSLERLTSVEETQYF
NA,TRBV9,NA,TRBJ2-3,TGTGCCAGCAGCCTTACAACCGACAGTAGCACAGATACGCAGTATTTT,CASSLTTDSSTDTQYF
NA,TRBV10-3,NA,TRBJ1-2,TGTGCCATCAGTGATCTGCCCGAGGATAACTATGGCTACACCTTC,CAISDLPEDNYGYTF
few,TRBV3-1/TRBV3-2,NA,TRBJ2-3,TGTGCCAGCAGCCGAGCGGCGGCTCATAGCACAGATACGCAGTATTTT,CASSRAAAHSTDTQYF
NA,TRBV7-6,NA,TRBJ2-3,TGTGCCAGCGTGGAACGGGAGTTGCCAGATACGCAGTATTTT,CASVERELPDTQYF
NA,TRBV5-1,TRBD1,TRBJ1-2,TGCGCCAGCAGTCTAACATTTGGACAGGGGGTGGTTGGCTACACCTTC,CASSLTFGQGVVGYTF
NA,TRBV7-3,TRBD2,TRBJ2-1,TGTGCCAGCAGCTTAACGGGGACTAGCATATACAATGAGCAGTTCTTC,CASSLTGTSIYNEQFF